This T cell receptor beta chain is drawn from a study of cytomegalovirus exposure and HLA in healthy donors. Only in-frame clones appear in the TCRdb table, and some are missing; sequencing was by immunoSEQ multiplex PCR. The sample shows a few hundred thousand clones, almost 90% of them seen only once. Trimming shortened V by 3 bases and J by 8 bases, and 10 bases separated the two germline ends. CDR1 and CDR2 from the germline V gene are DFQATT and SNEGSKA (reference sequence). The CDR3 is made up of 11 amino acids. This clonotype originated in a woman under 30 in good health and CMV-seronegative. The rearrangement uses TRBV20-1 and TRBJ1-1; D may be TRBD1 (5 bases). What was sequenced was PBMCs. CDR3 protein: CSARDNREAFF. Here the CDR3 DNA reads TGCAGTGCTAGGGACAATAGGGAAGCTTTCTTT.